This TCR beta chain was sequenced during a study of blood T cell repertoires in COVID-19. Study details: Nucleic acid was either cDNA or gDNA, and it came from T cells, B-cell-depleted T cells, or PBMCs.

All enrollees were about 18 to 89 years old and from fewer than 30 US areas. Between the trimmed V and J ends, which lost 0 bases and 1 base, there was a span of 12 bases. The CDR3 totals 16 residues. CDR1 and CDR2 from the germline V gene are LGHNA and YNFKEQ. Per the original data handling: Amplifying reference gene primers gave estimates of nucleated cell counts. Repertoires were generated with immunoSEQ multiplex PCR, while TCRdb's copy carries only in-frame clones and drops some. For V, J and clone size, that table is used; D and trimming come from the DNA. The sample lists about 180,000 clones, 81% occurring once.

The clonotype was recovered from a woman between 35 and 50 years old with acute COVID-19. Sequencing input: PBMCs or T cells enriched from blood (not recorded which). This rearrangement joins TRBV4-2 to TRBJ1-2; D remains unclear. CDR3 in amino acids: CASSQEGPQVNYGYTF. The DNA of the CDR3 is TGTGCCAGCAGCCAAGAAGGTCCTCAGGTTAACTATGGCTACACCTTC.